Described below is a single TCR beta chain sequence and its context. A read error is possible here, since a much larger clone lies one base away. Other DNA variants within this sample encode the same CDR3. The sample comes from a study of blood T cell repertoires in COVID-19. Study in general: Specimens from acute and convalescent COVID-19 originated in the United States, Italy and Spain. The analysed material was cDNA or gDNA that came from T cells, B-cell-depleted T cells, or PBMCs.

V was pared by 2 bases and J by 3 bases, with 1 base of the junction left unmatched. Germline CDR1 reads SGHTA; CDR2 reads FQGTGA. CDR3 size: 14 residues. In the source study's methods: Reference gene primer amplification gave estimated nucleated cell counts. Libraries were prepared by immunoSEQ multiplex PCR; TCRdb keeps only in-frame clonotypes and omits some of them. V, J and clone size reflect that table, while D and trimming were determined from the DNA. The table lists about 170,000 clones, about 89% of them singletons. This TCR was sampled from a man between 70 and 80 years old with acute or convalescent COVID-19. The gene calls are TRBV7-3 and TRBJ2-1; 7 bases align to TRBD2. What was sequenced was peripheral blood. The CDR3 nucleotides are TGTGCCAGCAGCTTAGGCGGGGGCTACAATGAGCAGTTCTTC. It translates to CASSLGGGYNEQFF.